The rows below give T cell receptor beta chains drawn from one sample of a study of T cells in Graves' hyperthyroidism and ophthalmopathy. TCRdb reprocessed the multiplex PCR reads with MiXCR, giving one entry per CDR3 protein. The sample lists approximately 260,000 distinct CDR3 sequences, roughly 15% occurring once. Sequences were obtained from blood. The receptors shown here come from a woman aged 45-65 years with Graves' hyperthyroidism that later progressed to Graves' ophthalmopathy. Each CDR3 is given with its conserved first and last residue. A D gene is named only where the DNA matches it firmly. For some rows the clone size is stated as once, few or many, or as a class when expanded; others skip it.

CDR3 | DNA | D | J | V | size
CASSFRGGFQPQHF | TGTGCCAGCAGTTTCCGAGGGGGGTTTCAGCCCCAGCATTTT | - | TRBJ1-5 | TRBV27 | many
CASSLGPDPYGYTF | TGTGCCAGCAGCTTAGGGCCAGATCCCTATGGCTACACCTTC | - | TRBJ1-2 | TRBV7-2 | -
CASSQDGAGAYNEQFF | TGTGCCAGCAGCCAAGATGGAGCGGGAGCTTACAATGAGCAGTTCTTC | TRBD2 | TRBJ2-1 | TRBV3-1 | few
CSAPEMGNTGELFF | TGCAGTGCACCAGAGATGGGAAACACCGGGGAGCTGTTTTTT | - | TRBJ2-2 | TRBV20-1 | -
CASGPATPYGKNIQYF | TGTGCCAGCGGCCCAGCGACTCCCTACGGGAAAAACATTCAGTACTTC | - | TRBJ2-4 | TRBV19 | -
CASSVRPRQPAYEQYF | TGTGCCAGCAGTGTCCGACCCCGTCAGCCGGCCTACGAGCAGTACTTC | - | TRBJ2-7 | TRBV27 | -
CASKVGLESETQYF | TGTGCCAGCAAAGTTGGACTAGAAAGTGAGACCCAGTACTTC | TRBD2 | TRBJ2-5 | TRBV6-1 | many
CASSLLAASNTGELFF | TGCGCCAGCAGCTTGCTAGCGGCCTCGAACACCGGGGAGCTGTTTTTT | TRBD2 | TRBJ2-2 | TRBV5-1 | many
CSASGASGRGDEQYF | TGCAGTGCTAGTGGTGCGAGCGGGAGGGGTGACGAGCAGTACTTC | TRBD2 | TRBJ2-7 | TRBV20-1 | -
CASSGRAWNEQFF | TGTGCCAGTAGCGGGAGGGCGTGGAATGAGCAGTTCTTC | TRBD2 | TRBJ2-1 | TRBV19 | few
CASSARDRFYGYTF | TGTGCCAGCAGCGCACGGGACAGGTTTTATGGCTACACCTTC | TRBD1 | TRBJ1-2 | TRBV9 | many
CASSQEGQGVAGELFF | TGCGCCAGCAGCCAAGAGGGACAGGGGGTGGCCGGGGAGCTGTTTTTT | TRBD1 | TRBJ2-2 | TRBV4-1 | -
CSASPPRYEQYF | TGCAGTGCTAGCCCCCCCCGTTACGAGCAGTACTTC | - | TRBJ2-7 | TRBV20-1 | -
CAISESWTGGRVQPQHF | TGTGCCATCAGTGAGTCTTGGACAGGGGGGCGAGTTCAGCCCCAGCATTTT | TRBD1 | TRBJ1-5 | TRBV10-3 | few
CASSILAGEGTGELFF | TGTGCCAGCAGTATTCTAGCGGGAGAAGGGACCGGGGAGCTGTTTTTT | TRBD2 | TRBJ2-2 | TRBV27 | -
CASNLGGTGELFF | TGTGCCAGCAATCTCGGAGGCACCGGGGAGCTGTTTTTT | - | TRBJ2-2 | TRBV12-3/TRBV12-4 | -
CASSYSRQGLGTF | TGTGCCAGCAGTTACTCGAGACAGGGCCTAGGGACCTTC | TRBD1 | TRBJ1-2 | TRBV6-5 | -
CASSKPGQGAYEQYF | TGTGCCAGCAGCAAGCCGGGACAGGGGGCCTACGAGCAGTACTTC | TRBD1 | TRBJ2-7 | TRBV2 | many
CSAPPASGRVVRGTQYF | TGCAGTGCCCCCCCCGCTAGCGGGAGGGTTGTCCGAGGGACCCAGTACTTC | TRBD2 | TRBJ2-5 | TRBV20-1 | -
CSVERGASTDTQYF | TGCAGCGTTGAGCGGGGAGCTAGCACAGATACGCAGTATTTT | - | TRBJ2-3 | TRBV29-1 | many
CSARDPVLNYGYTF | TGCAGTGCTAGAGATCCAGTCCTTAACTATGGCTACACCTTC | - | TRBJ1-2 | TRBV20-1 | many
CASSRTDGELFF | TGTGCCAGCAGCCGGACGGACGGGGAGCTGTTTTTT | - | TRBJ2-2 | TRBV3-1 | many
CASSPGQLDMDTQYF | TGTGCCAGCTCACCTGGGCAGCTTGATATGGATACGCAGTATTTT | - | TRBJ2-3 | TRBV18 | many
CASSSEGGIAAKNIQYF | TGTGCCAGCAGCTCTGAAGGAGGGATAGCAGCCAAAAACATTCAGTACTTC | - | TRBJ2-4 | TRBV28 | many
CASSLRTGLNTEAFF | TGCGCCAGCAGCCTAAGGACAGGGCTAAACACTGAAGCTTTCTTT | TRBD1 | TRBJ1-1 | TRBV5-1 | many
CASSPSSDTQYF | TGTGCCAGCAGCCCGTCCTCAGATACGCAGTATTTT | - | TRBJ2-3 | TRBV6-1 | -
CASSSGGGYYEQYF | TGTGCCAGCAGCTCGGGGGGGGGGTACTACGAGCAGTACTTC | TRBD2 | TRBJ2-7 | TRBV5-6 | -
CASSLGLLAGGNNEKLFF | TGTGCCAGCAGCTTAGGACTACTCGCGGGGGGGAATAATGAAAAACTGTTTTTT | - | TRBJ1-4 | TRBV11-2 | -
CSASGLAGRYNEQFF | TGCAGTGCTAGCGGACTAGCGGGACGCTACAATGAGCAGTTCTTC | TRBD2 | TRBJ2-1 | TRBV20-1 | -
CAGGQDYQPQHF | TGTGCCGGGGGACAGGACTATCAGCCCCAGCATTTT | TRBD1 | TRBJ1-5 | TRBV6-1 | -
CASTSGGELFF | TGTGCCAGCACCAGCGGGGGGGAGCTGTTTTTT | - | TRBJ2-2 | TRBV12-3/TRBV12-4 | -
CASSGFRLTNTEAFF | TGTGCCAGTAGTGGCTTTCGGCTGACGAACACTGAAGCTTTCTTT | - | TRBJ1-1 | TRBV19 | -
CASSPQERGYGYTF | TGTGCCAGCTCACCACAGGAGCGGGGCTATGGCTACACCTTC | - | TRBJ1-2 | TRBV18 | many
CASSLEGVYEKLFF | TGTGCCAGCAGCTTAGAGGGGGTATATGAAAAACTGTTTTTT | - | TRBJ1-4 | TRBV12-3/TRBV12-4 | -
CASSSSSGSTDTQYF | TGTGCCAGTAGTAGCTCTAGCGGAAGCACAGATACGCAGTATTTT | TRBD2 | TRBJ2-3 | TRBV19 | many
CASSTGRFYEQYF | TGTGCCAGCAGTACCGGACGGTTCTACGAGCAGTACTTC | - | TRBJ2-7 | TRBV28 | many
CSARDGHVGAFF | TGCAGTGCTAGAGATGGTCACGTGGGGGCTTTCTTT | - | TRBJ1-1 | TRBV20-1 | few
CAISPGQGVDTQYF | TGTGCCATCAGCCCGGGACAGGGGGTCGATACGCAGTATTTT | TRBD1 | TRBJ2-3 | TRBV10-3 | many
CASSVGSPQLMNTEAFF | TGTGCCAGCAGCGTAGGGAGCCCACAGCTCATGAACACTGAAGCTTTCTTT | - | TRBJ1-1 | TRBV9 | -
CSARVQGSSYEQYF | TGCAGTGCTAGGGTTCAGGGATCCTCCTACGAGCAGTACTTC | - | TRBJ2-7 | TRBV20-1 | many